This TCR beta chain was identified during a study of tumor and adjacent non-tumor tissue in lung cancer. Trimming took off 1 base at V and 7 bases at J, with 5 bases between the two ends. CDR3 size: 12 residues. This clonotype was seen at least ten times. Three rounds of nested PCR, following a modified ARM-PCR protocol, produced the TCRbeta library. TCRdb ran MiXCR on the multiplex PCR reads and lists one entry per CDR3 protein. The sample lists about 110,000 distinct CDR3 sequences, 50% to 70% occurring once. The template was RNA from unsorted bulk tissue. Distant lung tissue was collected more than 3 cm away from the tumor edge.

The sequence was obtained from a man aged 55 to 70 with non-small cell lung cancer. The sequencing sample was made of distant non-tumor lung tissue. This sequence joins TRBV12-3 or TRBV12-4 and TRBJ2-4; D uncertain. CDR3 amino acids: CASSLEWNIQYF. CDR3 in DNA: TGTGCCAGCAGTTTAGAGTGGAACATTCAGTACTTC.